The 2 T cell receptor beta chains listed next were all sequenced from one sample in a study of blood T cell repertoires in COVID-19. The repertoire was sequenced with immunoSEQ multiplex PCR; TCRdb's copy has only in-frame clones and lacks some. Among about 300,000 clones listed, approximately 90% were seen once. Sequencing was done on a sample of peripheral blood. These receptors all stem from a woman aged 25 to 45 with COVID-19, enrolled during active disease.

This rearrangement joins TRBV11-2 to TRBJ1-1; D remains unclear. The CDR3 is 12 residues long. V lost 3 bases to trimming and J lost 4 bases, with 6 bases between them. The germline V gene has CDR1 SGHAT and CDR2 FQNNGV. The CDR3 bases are TGTGCCAGCAGCTTTACCGGCACTGAAGCTTTCTTT. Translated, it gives CASSFTGTEAFF.

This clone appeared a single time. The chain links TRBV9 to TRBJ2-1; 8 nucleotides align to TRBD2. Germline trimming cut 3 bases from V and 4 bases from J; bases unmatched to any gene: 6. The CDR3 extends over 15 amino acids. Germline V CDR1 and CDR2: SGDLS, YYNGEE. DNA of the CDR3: TGTGCCAGCAGCGGCGCTAGCGGGTATTACAATGAGCAGTTCTTC. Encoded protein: CASSGASGYYNEQFF.